Below, one T cell receptor beta chain is given with its context. Cohorts were based on clinical histories the participants reported. Recovered Cohort 3 donors showed two negative PCRs, clearance, or symptom resolution. This specimen comes from a study of blood T cell repertoires in COVID-19. Study at large: The cDNA or gDNA used as material had been derived from T cells, B-cell-depleted T cells, or PBMCs.

The CDR3 is 14 residues long. Per the germline V gene, CDR1 is SGHTA and CDR2 is FQGNSA. V was cut by 5 bases and J by 5 bases, with 15 bases left in between. Original analysis: By means of reference gene primer amplification, nucleated cell counts were estimated. Data came from immunoSEQ multiplex PCR; TCRdb stores just in-frame clones and leaves some out. V, J and clone size are those of that table, while D and trimming were read from the DNA. Altogether fewer than 250,000 clones are present, around 86% being singletons, with the ten largest covering about 2.1%. The receptor's source is a woman between 45 and 65 years old who had recovered from COVID-19. This rearrangement joins TRBV7-2 to TRBJ1-2; maybe TRBD1 (5 bases). The specimen was PBMCs or T cells enriched from blood (not recorded which). The CDR3 reads CASSPGHSRYGYTF. CDR3 in DNA: TGTGCCAGCAGCCCAGGGCACTCAAGATATGGCTACACCTTC.